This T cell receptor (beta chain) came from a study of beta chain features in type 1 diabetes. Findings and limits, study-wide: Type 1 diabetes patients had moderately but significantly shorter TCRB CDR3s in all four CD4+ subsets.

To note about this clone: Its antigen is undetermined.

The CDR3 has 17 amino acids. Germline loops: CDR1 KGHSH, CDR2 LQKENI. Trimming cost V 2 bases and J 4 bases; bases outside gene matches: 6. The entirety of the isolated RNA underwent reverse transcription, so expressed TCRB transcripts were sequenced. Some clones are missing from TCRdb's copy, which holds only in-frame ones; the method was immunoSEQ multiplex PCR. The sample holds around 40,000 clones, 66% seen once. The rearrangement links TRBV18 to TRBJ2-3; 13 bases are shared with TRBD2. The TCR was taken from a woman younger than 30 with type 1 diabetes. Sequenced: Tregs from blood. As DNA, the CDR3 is TGTGCCAGCTCACCAGGACTAGCGGGAGTCTGGTCAGATACGCAGTATTTT. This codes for CASSPGLAGVWSDTQYF.